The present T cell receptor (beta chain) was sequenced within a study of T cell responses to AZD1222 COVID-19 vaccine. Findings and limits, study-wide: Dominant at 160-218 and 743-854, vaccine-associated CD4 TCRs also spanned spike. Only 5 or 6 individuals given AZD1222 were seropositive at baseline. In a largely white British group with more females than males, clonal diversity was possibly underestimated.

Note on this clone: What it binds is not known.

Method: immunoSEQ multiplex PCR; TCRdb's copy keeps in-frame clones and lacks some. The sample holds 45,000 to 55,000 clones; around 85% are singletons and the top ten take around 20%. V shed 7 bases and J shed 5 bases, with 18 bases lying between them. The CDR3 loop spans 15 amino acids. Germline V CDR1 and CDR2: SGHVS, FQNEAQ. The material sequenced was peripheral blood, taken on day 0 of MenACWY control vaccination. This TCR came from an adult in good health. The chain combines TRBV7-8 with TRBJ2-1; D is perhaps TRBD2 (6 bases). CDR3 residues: CASNPWAGGDNEQFF. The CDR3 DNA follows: TGTGCCAGCAATCCCTGGGCCGGAGGGGACAATGAGCAGTTCTTC.